This TCR beta chain was found in a study of regulatory T cells in long-lasting Graves disease. In this sample, this clonotype turned up many times. The antigen remains unidentified. Trimming removed 3 bases from V and 4 bases from J; junction bases left unmatched: 5. CDR3 length: 15 residues. Points from the study as a whole: Newly diagnosed patients shared around 910 public clonotypes; persistent patients shared a few thousand.

In building TCR beta libraries, iRepertoire HTBI primers were used together with Arm-PCR of CDR3 regions. Via MiXCR, TCRdb re-called the multiplex PCR reads, giving one row per CDR3 protein. The sample has roughly 520,000 distinct CDR3 sequences, 9.5% to 15% seen once. As to time point: newly diagnosed GD, antithyroid drugs for less than 3 months. PBMCs were the source of the RNA used for TCR sequencing. These data were also reused for a study on T cells in Graves' hyperthyroidism and ophthalmopathy. As reported in that work: The study left out patients who had uncontrolled infection, other autoimmune disease, pregnancy or lactation.

The source of this sequence is a woman aged 30 to 39 with Graves disease. The source material was peripheral blood mononuclear cells (PBMCs), sampled at new diagnosis, from a patient treated with antithyroid drugs. The V call is TRBV12-3 or TRBV12-4, the J call TRBJ2-5; 10 bases map to TRBD1. CDR3 region: CASSFYRDRGETQYF. CDR3 nucleotides: TGTGCCAGCAGTTTTTACCGGGACAGGGGAGAGACCCAGTACTTC.